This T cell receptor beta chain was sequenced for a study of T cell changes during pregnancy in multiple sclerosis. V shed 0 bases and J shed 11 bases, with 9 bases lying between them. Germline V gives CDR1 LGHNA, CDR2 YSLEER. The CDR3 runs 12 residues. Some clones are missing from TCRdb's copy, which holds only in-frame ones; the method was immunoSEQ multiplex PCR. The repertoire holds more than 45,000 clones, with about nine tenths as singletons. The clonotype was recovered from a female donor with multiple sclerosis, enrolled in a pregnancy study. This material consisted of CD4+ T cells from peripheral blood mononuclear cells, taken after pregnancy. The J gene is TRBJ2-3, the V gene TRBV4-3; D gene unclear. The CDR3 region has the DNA TGCGCCAGCAGCCAAGATGGCCTTCGGCAGTATTTT. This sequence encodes CASSQDGLRQYF.